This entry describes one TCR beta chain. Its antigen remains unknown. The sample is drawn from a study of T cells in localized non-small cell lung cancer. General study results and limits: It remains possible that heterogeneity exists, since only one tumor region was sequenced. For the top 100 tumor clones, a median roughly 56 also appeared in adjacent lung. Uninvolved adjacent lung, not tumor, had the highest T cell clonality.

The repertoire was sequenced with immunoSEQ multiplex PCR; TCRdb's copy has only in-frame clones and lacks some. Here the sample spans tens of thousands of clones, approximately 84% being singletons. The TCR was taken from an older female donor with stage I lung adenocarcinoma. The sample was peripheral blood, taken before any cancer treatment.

The CDR3 spells CASMVGGAYEQYF. The CDR3 DNA reads as TGTGCCAGCATGGTGGGAGGTGCCTACGAGCAGTACTTC. The chain carries TRBV28 and TRBJ2-7; D might be TRBD2 (6 bases). The CDR3 totals 13 residues. V was cut by 7 bases and J by 2 bases, with 12 bases left in between. Germline assignment: CDR1 MDHEN and CDR2 SYDVKM.